Below, 32 T cell receptor beta chains from the same sample are listed, as sequenced in a study of response to subunit inactivated influenza vaccine. From the RT-PCR reads, TCRdb called clonotypes with MiXCR, one entry per CDR3 protein. This table holds under 500,000 distinct CDR3 sequences, around 9.9% found once. Source: PBMCs from blood, taken around seven weeks after vaccination. These receptor sequences come from a man in his forties or fifties who received an inactivated influenza vaccine.

Only a few counts were recorded for this clonotype. The rearrangement links TRBV7-8 to TRBJ2-5, with D uncertain. The CDR3 consists of 14 residues. The V end lost 5 bases, the J end lost 5 bases, and 15 bases lay between the germline ends. Germline V gene lookup returns CDR1 SGHVS and CDR2 FQNEAQ. CDR3 nucleotides: TGTGCCAGCAGCACGTGGACGGTGATGGAGACCCAGTACTTC. The encoded protein is CASSTWTVMETQYF.

The table lists this clonotype with a few counts. The chain is built from TRBV6-1 and TRBJ2-3, with 9 bases lining up with TRBD1. The CDR3 spans 15 residues. The germline CDR1 and CDR2 sequences are MNHNS and SASEGT. V lost 6 bases, J lost 3 bases, and 7 bases stayed unmatched. The CDR3 loop is CASSQTGGRTDTQYF. For the CDR3, the DNA is TGTGCCAGCAGCCAGACAGGGGGTAGGACAGATACGCAGTATTTT.

The chain couples TRBV7-6 to TRBJ2-1, with 12 bases lining up with TRBD2. Trimming took 5 bases from V and 8 from J; bases not matched to a gene: 7. The CDR3 has 15 residues. The germline gives CDR1 SGHVS, CDR2 FNYEAQ. CDR3 DNA sequence: TGTGCCAGCAGCGCCCTAGCGGGGGGGCCTGATGAGCAGTTCTTC. Translated: CASSALAGGPDEQFF.

The V call is TRBV4-3, the J call TRBJ2-5; the D is unclear. V dropped 0 bases and J dropped 9 bases, with 8 bases sitting between them. This CDR3 has 12 amino acids. Per the germline V gene, CDR1 is LGHNA and CDR2 is YSLEER. DNA for the CDR3: TGCGCCAGCAGCCAAGAGGTCGGCCCCCAGTACTTC. Protein sequence: CASSQEVGPQYF.

This sequence joins TRBV7-9 and TRBJ2-2; 14 bases match TRBD2. CDR1 is SEHNR, CDR2 FQNEAQ, per germline (reference sequence). The CDR3 runs to 15 residues. Unmatched junction bases numbered 2, after V lost 5 bases and J lost 6 bases. This chain's CDR3 is CASSQGLAGAGELFF. Here the CDR3 DNA reads TGTGCCAGCAGCCAGGGACTAGCGGGAGCCGGGGAGCTGTTTTTT.

The sample holds a few counts of this clonotype. The chain couples TRBV15 to TRBJ2-3; TRBD2 matches 10 bases. The CDR3 extends over 16 amino acids. Germline values: CDR1 LNHNV, CDR2 YYDKDF (reference sequence). The junction had 5 bases not matched to a gene; V was cut back by 1 base and J by 4 bases. The chain's CDR3 is CATSRGLAGEADTQYF. In DNA, the CDR3 is TGTGCCACCAGCAGAGGGCTAGCGGGAGAAGCAGATACGCAGTATTTT.

CDR3 amino acids: CASSPIHGSGANVLTF. The CDR3 nucleotides read TGTGCCAGCAGCCCCATACATGGCTCTGGGGCCAACGTCCTGACTTTC. The genes are TRBV14 and TRBJ2-6; D ambiguous. CDR3 length: 16 residues. Trimming stripped 4 bases from V and 0 bases from J, with 10 bases between. Germline CDR1 reads SGHDN; CDR2 reads FVKESK.

The genes are TRBV27 and TRBJ2-2; D gene ambiguous. Germline loops: CDR1 MNHEY, CDR2 SMNVEV (reference sequence). Deletions cut 2 bases from V and 4 bases from J, with 14 bases between. The CDR3 is made up of 16 amino acids. The CDR3 spells CASSLGSGVSTGELFF. Written as DNA, the CDR3 is TGTGCCAGCAGTTTAGGGTCGGGTGTGAGCACCGGGGAGCTGTTTTTT.

The chain has TRBV15 and TRBJ2-3; D is possibly TRBD1 or TRBD2 (5 bases each). The CDR3 totals 17 residues. The V end lost 2 bases, the J end lost 1 base, and 16 bases lay between the germline ends. The germline gives CDR1 LNHNV, CDR2 YYDKDF (reference sequence). CDR3 sequence: CATSRSGPEAGTDTQYF. The CDR3 DNA follows: TGTGCCACCAGCAGATCGGGACCCGAGGCGGGCACAGATACGCAGTATTTT.

This rearrangement joins TRBV12-3 or TRBV12-4 to TRBJ1-6, with 9 bases identical to TRBD1. This CDR3 has 14 residues. The J segment lost 9 bases and the V segment lost 7 bases, leaving 7 bases of the junction unmatched. CDR3 sequence reads: CASTRDREVSPLHF. CDR3 sequence (DNA): TGTGCCAGCACCAGGGACAGGGAGGTTTCACCCCTCCACTTT.

The V call is TRBV5-1, the J call TRBJ2-2; D unclear. This CDR3 is 13 amino acids long. Germline loops: CDR1 SGHRS, CDR2 YFSETQ. Trimming removed 2 bases from V and 3 bases from J, with 5 bases in between. CDR3 nucleotides: TGCGCCAGCAGCTTTAAAGACACCGGGGAGCTGTTTTTT. Translation gives CASSFKDTGELFF.

The rearrangement links TRBV5-1 to TRBJ2-5; 11 bases line up with TRBD1. CDR1 and CDR2 from the germline V gene are SGHRS and YFSETQ. The CDR3 is made up of 15 amino acids. J was trimmed by 4 bases and V by 0 bases; bases with no gene match: 2. The CDR3 loop reads CASSLAGTGGETQYF. The CDR3 nucleotides are TGCGCCAGCAGCTTGGCCGGGACAGGGGGAGAGACCCAGTACTTC.

This clonotype showed up just a few times. V usage is TRBV3-1 and J usage is TRBJ2-7, with D tentatively TRBD2 (5 bases). The CDR3 sequence is 14 residues long. Trimming shortened V by 2 bases and J by 3 bases, and 11 bases separated the two germline ends. CDR1 and CDR2 from the germline V gene are LGHDT and YNNKEL (reference sequence). CDR3 sequence (DNA): TGTGCCAGCAGCCAATATCCGAGGGTCTACGAGCAGTACTTC. This codes for CASSQYPRVYEQYF.

This clonotype was picked up a small number of times. The gene calls are TRBV21-1 and TRBJ2-7; whether TRBD1, the table's D call, matches the DNA was not checked. TRBV21-1 is designated a pseudogene. The CDR3 is made up of 16 amino acids. This chain's CDR3 is CASSKAPGTGRYEQYF. The CDR3, as DNA: TGTGCCAGCAGCAAAGCCCCGGGGACAGGGAGGTACGAGCAGTACTTC.

This clonotype appeared a few times. The J gene is TRBJ2-7, the V gene TRBV5-1, with 7 nucleotides matching TRBD1. Germline V gives CDR1 SGHRS, CDR2 YFSETQ. This CDR3 contains 14 residues. The junction had 7 bases not matched to a gene; V was cut back by 5 bases and J by 2 bases. CDR3 amino acids: CASSAGTVPYEQYF. CDR3 sequence (DNA): TGCGCCAGCAGTGCAGGGACAGTACCCTACGAGCAGTACTTC.

The chain links TRBV12-3 or TRBV12-4 to TRBJ1-4; 12 bases fit TRBD1. Trimming cost V 6 bases and J 9 bases; bases outside gene matches: 5. The CDR3 is made up of 14 amino acids. Here the CDR3 DNA reads TGTGCCAGCAGCCGGGACAGGGGGCGGAAAAAACTGTTTTTT. Protein sequence: CASSRDRGRKKLFF.

This chain connects TRBV20-1 to TRBJ2-5, with D possibly being TRBD1 (5 bases). In germline, CDR1 is DFQATT, CDR2 SNEGSKA (reference sequence). CDR3 length: 14 residues. The V and J ends lost 6 bases and 1 base respectively, with 15 bases between them. This chain's CDR3 is CSAAVGALQETQYF. CDR3 in DNA: TGCAGTGCCGCCGTTGGGGCCCTCCAAGAGACCCAGTACTTC.

This sequence joins TRBV5-1 and TRBJ2-6, with D hard to call. Per the germline V gene, CDR1 is SGHRS and CDR2 is YFSETQ. The CDR3 has 16 amino acids. Trimming removed 4 bases at V and 2 bases at J, with 13 bases between. This CDR3 reads CASSRFGSPGANVLTF. The CDR3 DNA reads as TGCGCCAGCAGCCGATTTGGCAGCCCTGGGGCCAACGTCCTGACTTTC.

Ten or more counts support this clonotype. The chain joins TRBV12-3 or TRBV12-4 to TRBJ1-1; D is ambiguous. Trimming took off 0 bases at V and 1 base at J, with 18 bases between the two ends. The CDR3 sequence is 18 residues long. In nucleotides, the CDR3 is TGTGCCAGCAGTTTAGCTCGAGGTTATGGCACCCCGAACACTGAAGCTTTCTTT. Protein product: CASSLARGYGTPNTEAFF.

There are many counts of this clonotype. V usage is TRBV24-1 and J usage is TRBJ2-2, with D tentatively TRBD2 (5 bases). Between the trimmed V and J ends, which lost 3 bases and 6 bases, there was a span of 13 bases. The CDR3 is made up of 15 amino acids. Germline CDR1 KGHDR, CDR2 SFDVKD. CDR3 sequence (DNA): TGTGCCACCAGTGATACGAGGGAGATCGCCGGGGAGCTGTTTTTT. It yields the protein CATSDTREIAGELFF.

This clonotype was detected only a few times. The chain recombines TRBV4-1 with TRBJ2-3, with 9 bases lining up with TRBD2. Germline V gene lookup returns CDR1 MGHRA and CDR2 YSYEKL. V shed 0 bases, J shed 0 bases, and the junction held 10 bases outside the gene matches. The CDR3 spans 19 residues. The CDR3: CASSQDVIAGELSTDTQYF. The CDR3 DNA reads TGCGCCAGCAGCCAAGATGTAATAGCGGGGGAGTTAAGCACAGATACGCAGTATTTT.

The CDR3 DNA reads as TGTGCCAGCAGCCAAGTCCACAGGGCCCTCGAGCAGTACTTC. Protein: CASSQVHRALEQYF. The chain couples TRBV3-1 to TRBJ2-7, with D maybe TRBD1 (6 bases). This CDR3 spans 14 amino acids. Germline CDR1 LGHDT, CDR2 YNNKEL (reference sequence). Trimming took off 1 base at V and 6 bases at J, with 13 bases between the two ends.

V gene TRBV25-1 combines with J gene TRBJ2-7; the D is unclear. Germline CDR1 is MGHDK and CDR2 is SYGVNS. V was pared by 3 bases and J by 3 bases, with 9 bases between. This CDR3 comprises 13 residues. The DNA for the CDR3 is TGTGCCAGCAGTGACATCACGGGCTACGAGCAGTACTTC. Its translation: CASSDITGYEQYF.

At least ten counts were recorded for this clonotype. This chain connects TRBV7-9 to TRBJ1-2, with 10 bases fitting TRBD1. Germline-derived CDR1 and CDR2 are SEHNR and FQNEAQ (reference sequence). V lost 2 bases, J lost 8 bases, and 8 bases stayed unmatched. The CDR3 length is 15 residues. In DNA, the CDR3 is TGTGCCAGCAGCTTATCACCGGGACAGGGGAACGGCTACACCTTC. This codes for CASSLSPGQGNGYTF.

This clonotype appeared a few times. The chain links TRBV20-1 to TRBJ2-1; the D call may be TRBD1 or TRBD2 (5 bases each). Trimming cost V 4 bases and J 8 bases, with 9 bases left between them. Germline V lookup: CDR1 DFQATT, CDR2 SNEGSKA (reference sequence). This CDR3 contains 11 residues. The CDR3 here is CSATRDHEQFF. DNA of the CDR3: TGCAGTGCTACCAGGGACCATGAGCAGTTCTTC.

The gene calls are TRBV12-3 or TRBV12-4 and TRBJ2-1; 9 nucleotides align to TRBD2. Losses at the gene ends were 4 bases for V and 3 bases for J; bases not matched to a gene: 4. The CDR3 runs 15 residues. The CDR3 bases are TGTGCCAGCAGTTCGCGGGGGGGCTACTACAATGAGCAGTTCTTC. Amino acid sequence: CASSSRGGYYNEQFF.

This clonotype was detected many times. The chain combines TRBV7-9 with TRBJ2-1; 7 bases are shared with TRBD1. The germline V gene encodes CDR1 SEHNR and CDR2 FQNEAQ (reference sequence). J gave up 1 base and V 3 bases, and 6 bases lay outside the gene matches. This CDR3 has 16 residues. The CDR3 here is CASSFLTGISYNEQFF. The CDR3 DNA sequence: TGTGCCAGCAGCTTTTTGACAGGGATATCCTACAATGAGCAGTTCTTC.

V is TRBV12-3 or TRBV12-4 and J is TRBJ2-7, with D perhaps TRBD1 (6 bases). The CDR3 is 14 amino acids. V was clipped by 5 bases and J by 4 bases, with 15 bases between them. The CDR3 is CASSPTGINYEQYF. In DNA, the CDR3 is TGTGCCAGCAGTCCCACAGGGATTAATTACGAGCAGTACTTC.

This clonotype was seen only a few times. This chain links TRBV4-3 with TRBJ2-2; 7 nucleotides line up with TRBD2. CDR3 size: 16 residues. Germline V gives CDR1 LGHNA, CDR2 YSLEER. With 3 bases clipped from V and 6 bases from J, the junction kept 10 bases outside the gene matches. For the CDR3, the DNA is TGCGCCAGCAGCCAGGGGAGCGGGAATGCGGCCGGGGAGCTGTTTTTT. It codes for CASSQGSGNAAGELFF.

In this sample, this clonotype turned up a few times. The chain recombines TRBV24-1 with TRBJ2-5; 10 nucleotides line up with TRBD1. Germline-derived CDR1 and CDR2 are KGHDR and SFDVKD. V was clipped by 4 bases and J by 5 bases; unmatched bases: 9. CDR3 size: 16 residues. The CDR3 nucleotides read TGTGCCACCAGTGACTCCGGGACAGGGGCTTTGGAGACCCAGTACTTC. Translated: CATSDSGTGALETQYF.

This chain connects TRBV4-1 to TRBJ1-5; no reliable D call. The V gene's germline CDR1 is MGHRA and CDR2 YSYEKL. The CDR3 has 15 amino acids. Trimming took 1 base from V and 3 from J, leaving 10 bases between them. The CDR3 region is CASSQVTRVNQPQHF. CDR3 coding DNA: TGCGCCAGCAGCCAAGTAACGAGGGTCAATCAGCCCCAGCATTTT.

The rearrangement joins TRBV5-1 to TRBJ2-5, with 7 bases fitting TRBD2. Germline V CDR1 and CDR2: SGHRS, YFSETQ. CDR3 length equals 15 residues. J gave up 3 bases and V 0 bases, and 5 bases lay outside the gene matches. The CDR3 nucleotides read TGCGCCAGCAGCTTGGGGTCTAGCGGCAAAGAGACCCAGTACTTC. It translates to CASSLGSSGKETQYF.